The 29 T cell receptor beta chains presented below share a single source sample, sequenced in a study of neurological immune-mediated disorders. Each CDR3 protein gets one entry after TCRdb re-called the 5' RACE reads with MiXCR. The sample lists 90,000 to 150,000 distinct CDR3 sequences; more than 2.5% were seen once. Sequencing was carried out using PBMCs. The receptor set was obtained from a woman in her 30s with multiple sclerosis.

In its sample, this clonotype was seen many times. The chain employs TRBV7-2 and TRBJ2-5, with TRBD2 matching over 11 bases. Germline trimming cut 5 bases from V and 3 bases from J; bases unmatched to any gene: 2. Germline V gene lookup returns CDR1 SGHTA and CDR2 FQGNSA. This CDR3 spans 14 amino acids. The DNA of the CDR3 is TGTGCCAGCAGCCCGGGACTAGCGGAAGAGACCCAGTACTTC. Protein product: CASSPGLAEETQYF.

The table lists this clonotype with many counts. The DNA for the CDR3 is TGTGCCAGCAGTTTATCGGGTCCCACTGAAGCTTTCTTT. Translation: CASSLSGPTEAFF. This chain links TRBV12-3 or TRBV12-4 with TRBJ1-1, with D unresolved. V lost 2 bases, J lost 4 bases, and 8 bases lay in between. This CDR3 contains 13 residues.

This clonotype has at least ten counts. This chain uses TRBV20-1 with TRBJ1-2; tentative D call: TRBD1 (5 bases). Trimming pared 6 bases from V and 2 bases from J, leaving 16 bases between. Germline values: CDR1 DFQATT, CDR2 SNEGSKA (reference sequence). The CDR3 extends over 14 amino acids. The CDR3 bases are TGCAGTGCAAGTAACAGGAGCCCAAACTATGGCTACACCTTC. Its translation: CSASNRSPNYGYTF.

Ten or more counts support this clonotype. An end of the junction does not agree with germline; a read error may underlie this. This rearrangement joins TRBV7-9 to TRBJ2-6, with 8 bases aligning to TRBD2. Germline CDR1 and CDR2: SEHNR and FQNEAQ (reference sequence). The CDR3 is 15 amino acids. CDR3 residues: CASSVAGTGANVLTF. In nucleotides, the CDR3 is TGTGCCAGCAGCGTAGCGGGAACTGGGGCCAACGTCCTGACTTTC.

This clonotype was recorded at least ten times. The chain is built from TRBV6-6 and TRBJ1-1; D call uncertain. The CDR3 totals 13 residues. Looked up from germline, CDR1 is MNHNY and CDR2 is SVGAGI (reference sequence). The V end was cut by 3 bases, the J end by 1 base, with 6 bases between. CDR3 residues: CASSYTANTEAFF. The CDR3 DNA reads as TGTGCCAGCAGTTATACAGCGAACACTGAAGCTTTCTTT.

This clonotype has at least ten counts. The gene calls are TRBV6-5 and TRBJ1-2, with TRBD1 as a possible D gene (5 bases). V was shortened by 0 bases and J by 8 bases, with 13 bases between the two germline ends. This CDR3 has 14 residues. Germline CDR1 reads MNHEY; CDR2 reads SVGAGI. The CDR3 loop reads CASSYSDLEGGYTF. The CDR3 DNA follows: TGTGCCAGCAGTTACTCGGACCTAGAGGGGGGCTACACCTTC.

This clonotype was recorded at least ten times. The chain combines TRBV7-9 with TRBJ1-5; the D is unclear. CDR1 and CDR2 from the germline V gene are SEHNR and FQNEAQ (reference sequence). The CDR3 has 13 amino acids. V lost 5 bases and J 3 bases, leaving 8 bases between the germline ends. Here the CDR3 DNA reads TGTGCCAGCAGCATGATTCACAATCAGCCCCAGCATTTT. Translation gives CASSMIHNQPQHF.

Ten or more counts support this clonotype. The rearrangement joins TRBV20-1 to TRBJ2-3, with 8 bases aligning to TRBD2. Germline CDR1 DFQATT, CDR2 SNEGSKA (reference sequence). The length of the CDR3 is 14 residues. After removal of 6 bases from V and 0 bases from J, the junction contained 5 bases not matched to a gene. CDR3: CSANSGASTDTQYF. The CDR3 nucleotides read TGCAGTGCAAATAGCGGGGCCAGCACAGATACGCAGTATTTT.

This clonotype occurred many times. The CDR3 region is CASSLVAATYEQYF. In nucleotides, the CDR3 is TGTGCCAGCAGCTTGGTAGCTGCGACCTACGAGCAGTACTTC. The V and J genes are TRBV5-6 and TRBJ2-7; the D is unclear. V shed 0 bases and J shed 2 bases, with 9 bases lying between them. This CDR3 has 14 amino acids. The V gene's germline CDR1 is SGHDT and CDR2 YYEEEE.

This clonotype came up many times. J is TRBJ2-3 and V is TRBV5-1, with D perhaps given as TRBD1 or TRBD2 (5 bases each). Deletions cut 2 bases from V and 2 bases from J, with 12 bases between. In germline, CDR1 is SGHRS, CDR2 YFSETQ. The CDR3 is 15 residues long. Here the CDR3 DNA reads TGCGCCAGCAGCTTCGGGGCCGTTGTCACAGATACGCAGTATTTT. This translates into CASSFGAVVTDTQYF. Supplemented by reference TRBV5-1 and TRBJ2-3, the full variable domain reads KAGVTQTPRYLIKTRGQQVTLSCSPISGHRSVSWYQQTPGQGLQFLFEYFSETQRNKGNFPGRFSGRQFSNSRSEMNVSTLELGDSALYLCASSFGAVVTDTQYFGPGTRLTVL.

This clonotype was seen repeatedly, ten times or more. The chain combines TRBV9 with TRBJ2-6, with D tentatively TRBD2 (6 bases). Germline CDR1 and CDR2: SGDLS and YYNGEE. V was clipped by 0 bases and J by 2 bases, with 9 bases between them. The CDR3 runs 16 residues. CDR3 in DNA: TGTGCCAGCAGCGTAGGTTCGGGGGCTGGGGCCAACGTCCTGACTTTC. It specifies CASSVGSGAGANVLTF.

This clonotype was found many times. CDR3 residues: CAISETGDPYEQYF. The CDR3 DNA reads as TGTGCCATCAGTGAGACCGGGGACCCCTACGAGCAGTACTTC. V is TRBV10-3 and J is TRBJ2-7; D may correspond to TRBD1 or TRBD2 (5 bases each). From germline, CDR1 is ENHRY and CDR2 SYGVKD. CDR3 length: 14 residues. V was trimmed by 2 bases and J by 2 bases, leaving 10 bases between them.

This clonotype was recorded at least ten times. The CDR3 DNA reads as TGTGCCAGTAGTATCGAAGGGGTCGGCAATCAGCCCCAGCATTTT. It translates to CASSIEGVGNQPQHF. V is TRBV19 and J is TRBJ1-5; possibly TRBD1 for D (5 bases). This CDR3 contains 15 residues. Trimming stripped 3 bases from V and 2 bases from J, with 11 bases between. The germline gives CDR1 LNHDA, CDR2 SQIVND (reference sequence).

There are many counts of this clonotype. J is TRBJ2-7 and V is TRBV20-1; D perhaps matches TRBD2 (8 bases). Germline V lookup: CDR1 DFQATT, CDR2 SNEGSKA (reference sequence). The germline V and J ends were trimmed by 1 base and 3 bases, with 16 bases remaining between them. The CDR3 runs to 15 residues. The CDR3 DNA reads TGCAGTGCTAGAGCAGGGGGAACTAGCGGCTACGAGCAGTACTTC. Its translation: CSARAGGTSGYEQYF.

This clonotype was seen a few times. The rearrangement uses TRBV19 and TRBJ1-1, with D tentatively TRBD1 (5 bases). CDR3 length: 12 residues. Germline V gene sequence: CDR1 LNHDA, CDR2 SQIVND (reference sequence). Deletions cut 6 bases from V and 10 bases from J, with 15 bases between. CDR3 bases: TGTGCCAGTAGCCCAGATGGGGCGTCAGCTTTCTTT. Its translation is CASSPDGASAFF.

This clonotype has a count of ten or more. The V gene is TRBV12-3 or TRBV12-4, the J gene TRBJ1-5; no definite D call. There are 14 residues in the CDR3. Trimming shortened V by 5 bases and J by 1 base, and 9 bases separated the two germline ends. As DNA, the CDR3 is TGTGCCAGCAGTCGTCCTGGGAGCAATCAGCCCCAGCATTTT. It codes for CASSRPGSNQPQHF.

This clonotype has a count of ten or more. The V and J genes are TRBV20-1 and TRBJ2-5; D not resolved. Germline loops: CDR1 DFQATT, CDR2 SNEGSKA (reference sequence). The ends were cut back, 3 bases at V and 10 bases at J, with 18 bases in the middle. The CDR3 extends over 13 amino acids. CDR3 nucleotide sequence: TGCAGTGCTAGGGTGGGGTCCACCCCGAACCAGTACTTC. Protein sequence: CSARVGSTPNQYF.

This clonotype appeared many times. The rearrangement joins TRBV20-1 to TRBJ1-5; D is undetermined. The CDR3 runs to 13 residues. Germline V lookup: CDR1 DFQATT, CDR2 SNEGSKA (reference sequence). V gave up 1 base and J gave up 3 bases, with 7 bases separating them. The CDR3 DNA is TGCAGTGCTAGAGGGCAGATCAATCAGCCCCAGCATTTT. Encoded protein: CSARGQINQPQHF.

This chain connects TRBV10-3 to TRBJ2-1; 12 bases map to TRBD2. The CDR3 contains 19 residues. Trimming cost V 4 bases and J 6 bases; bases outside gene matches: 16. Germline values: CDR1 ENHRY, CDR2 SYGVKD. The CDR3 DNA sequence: TGTGCCATCAGTGGCTCTCCAAGACTAGCGGGGGATCTGGGCAATGAGCAGTTCTTC. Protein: CAISGSPRLAGDLGNEQFF.

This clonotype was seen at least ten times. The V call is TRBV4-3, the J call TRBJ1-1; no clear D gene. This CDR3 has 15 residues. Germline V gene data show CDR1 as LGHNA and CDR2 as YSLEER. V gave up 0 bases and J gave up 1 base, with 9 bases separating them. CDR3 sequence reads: CASSQEQGRNTEAFF. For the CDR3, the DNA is TGCGCCAGCAGCCAAGAACAAGGGAGGAACACTGAAGCTTTCTTT.

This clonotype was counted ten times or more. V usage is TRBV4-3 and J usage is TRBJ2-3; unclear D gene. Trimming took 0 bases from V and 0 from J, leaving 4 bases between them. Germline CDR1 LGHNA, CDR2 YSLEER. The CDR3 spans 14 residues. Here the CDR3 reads CASSQDASTDTQYF. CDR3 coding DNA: TGCGCCAGCAGCCAAGATGCGAGCACAGATACGCAGTATTTT.

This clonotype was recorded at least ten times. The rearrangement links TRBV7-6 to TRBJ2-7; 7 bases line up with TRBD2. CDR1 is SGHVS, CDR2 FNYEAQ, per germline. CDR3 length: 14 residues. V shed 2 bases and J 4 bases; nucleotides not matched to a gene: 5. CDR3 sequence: CASSLTGGGYEQYF. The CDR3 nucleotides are TGTGCCAGCAGCTTAACGGGAGGCGGATACGAGCAGTACTTC.

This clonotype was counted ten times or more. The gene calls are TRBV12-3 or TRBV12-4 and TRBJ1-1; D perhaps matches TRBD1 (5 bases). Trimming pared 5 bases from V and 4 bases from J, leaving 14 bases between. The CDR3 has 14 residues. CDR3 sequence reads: CASSARVVATEAFF. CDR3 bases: TGTGCCAGCAGTGCCAGGGTTGTGGCCACTGAAGCTTTCTTT.

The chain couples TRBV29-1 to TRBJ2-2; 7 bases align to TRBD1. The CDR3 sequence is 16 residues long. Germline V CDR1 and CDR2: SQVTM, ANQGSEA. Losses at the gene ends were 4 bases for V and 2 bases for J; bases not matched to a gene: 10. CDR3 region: CSVGWTGPTNTGELFF. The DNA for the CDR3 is TGCAGCGTTGGTTGGACAGGTCCAACCAACACCGGGGAGCTGTTTTTT.

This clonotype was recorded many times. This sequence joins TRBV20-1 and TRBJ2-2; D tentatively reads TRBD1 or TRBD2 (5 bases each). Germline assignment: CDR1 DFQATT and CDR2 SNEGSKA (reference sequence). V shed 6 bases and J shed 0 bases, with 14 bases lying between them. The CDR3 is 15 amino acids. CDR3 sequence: CSADPGTANTGELFF. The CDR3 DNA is TGCAGTGCCGACCCGGGGACGGCGAACACCGGGGAGCTGTTTTTT.

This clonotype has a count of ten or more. Written as DNA, the CDR3 is TGTGCCAGCAGCTTAACAGGGGGTCCTAACTATGGCTACACCTTC. Its translation: CASSLTGGPNYGYTF. This rearrangement joins TRBV5-5 to TRBJ1-2; 8 bases align to TRBD1. Germline CDR1 and CDR2: SGHKS and YYEKEE (reference sequence). V trimming: 2 bases; J trimming: 0 bases; junction bases outside the gene matches: 3. The CDR3 spans 15 residues.

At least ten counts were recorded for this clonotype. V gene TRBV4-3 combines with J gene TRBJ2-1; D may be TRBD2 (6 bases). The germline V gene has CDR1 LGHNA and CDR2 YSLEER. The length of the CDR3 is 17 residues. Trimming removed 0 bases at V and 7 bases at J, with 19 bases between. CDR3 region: CASSQDRLGGEGNEQFF. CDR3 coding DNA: TGCGCCAGCAGCCAAGATCGTTTGGGGGGAGAAGGTAATGAGCAGTTCTTC.

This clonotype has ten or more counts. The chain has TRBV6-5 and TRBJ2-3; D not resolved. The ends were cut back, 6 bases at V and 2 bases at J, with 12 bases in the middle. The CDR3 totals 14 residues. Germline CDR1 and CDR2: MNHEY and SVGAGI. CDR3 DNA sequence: TGTGCCAGCAGCCAAGGGCAGACCACAGATACGCAGTATTTT. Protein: CASSQGQTTDTQYF.

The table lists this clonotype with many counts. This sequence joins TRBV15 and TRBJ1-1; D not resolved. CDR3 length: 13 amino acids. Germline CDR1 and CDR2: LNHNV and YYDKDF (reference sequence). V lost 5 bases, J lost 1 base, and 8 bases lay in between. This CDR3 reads CATSDHGNTEAFF. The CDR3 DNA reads TGTGCCACCAGCGACCATGGGAACACTGAAGCTTTCTTT.